This passage covers 14 T cell receptor beta chains from one sample sequenced in a study of regulatory T cells in long-lasting Graves disease (dated by TCRdb to the early 2020s). The library was produced with multiplex PCR. Sequencing instrument: Illumina HiSeq 4000. iRepertoire HTBI primers and Arm-PCR amplification of CDR3 regions were used to construct TCR beta libraries. Starting from the raw public reads, TCRdb applied fastp trimming at Q25, assembled clones with MiXCR and retained in-frame beta chains. One record per CDR3 amino acid sequence lists the most common genes and DNA. Here the sample has 400,000 to 500,000 distinct CDR3 sequences; approximately 14% occur a single time. Of the sample, approximately 17% is held by the ten largest clones. The sample's time point, from its label and the paper: newly diagnosed GD, antithyroid drugs for less than 3 months. For both TCR sequencing and RNA sequencing, RNA was extracted from PBMCs in TRIzol.

This sample was also put to use in a study of T cells in Graves' hyperthyroidism and ophthalmopathy.

The material was peripheral blood mononuclear cells (PBMCs), obtained at new diagnosis, from a patient treated with antithyroid drugs. These receptors all stem from a woman aged 45-59 years with Graves disease. Donor details come from another sample of the same person, matched by shared clones.

This clonotype was seen a handful of times. The chain has TRBV5-6 and TRBJ2-3, with D perhaps TRBD1 or TRBD2 (6 bases each). V lost 4 bases to trimming and J lost 2 bases, with 17 bases between them. Per the germline V gene, CDR1 is SGHDT and CDR2 is YYEEEE. CDR3 length equals 16 residues. For the CDR3, the DNA is TGTGCCAGCAGCAGCCAGGGTGGGGGGCACACAGATACGCAGTATTTT. Translating it yields CASSSQGGGHTDTQYF.

This clonotype was seen ten or more times. The chain recombines TRBV5-1 with TRBJ2-7; D is undetermined. V dropped 0 bases and J dropped 0 bases, with 16 bases sitting between them. The CDR3 covers 17 residues. Germline V gives CDR1 SGHRS, CDR2 YFSETQ. CDR3 loop: CASSLARLQPTSYEQYF. In DNA, the CDR3 is TGCGCCAGCAGCTTGGCCCGGTTACAGCCAACCTCCTACGAGCAGTACTTC.

This clonotype was detected a few times. This chain links TRBV7-2 with TRBJ2-1; 8 bases match TRBD2. Germline CDR1 reads SGHTA; CDR2 reads FQGNSA. The CDR3 length is 17 residues. Trimming at V came to 1 base and at J to 5 bases, leaving 10 bases not matched to a gene. CDR3 sequence: CASSLGGQRGKNNEQFF. In DNA, the CDR3 is TGTGCCAGCAGCTTAGGGGGGCAGCGGGGGAAGAACAATGAGCAGTTCTTC.

This clonotype was found many times. The chain recombines TRBV2 with TRBJ1-1; possibly TRBD1 for D (5 bases). Germline lookup yields CDR1 SNHLY and CDR2 FYNNEI. Trimming cost V 8 bases and J 1 base, with 23 bases left between them. CDR3 length equals 17 residues. The CDR3 DNA reads TGTGCCAGCTCTGTCGTGAGGGGACCCATCGAGAACACTGAAGCTTTCTTT. It translates to CASSVVRGPIENTEAFF.

This clonotype was found many times. The chain combines TRBV7-9 with TRBJ1-1; D gene unclear. The CDR3 consists of 17 residues. From germline, CDR1 is SEHNR and CDR2 FQNEAQ (reference sequence). The V end was cut by 1 base, the J end by 0 bases, with 15 bases between. The CDR3 here is CASSLVRLANLNTEAFF. CDR3 bases: TGTGCCAGCAGCTTAGTACGGTTAGCGAATCTGAACACTGAAGCTTTCTTT.

This clonotype appeared many times. The V gene is TRBV2, the J gene TRBJ2-7; possible D gene TRBD1, 6 bases. The CDR3 contains 15 residues. The V gene's germline CDR1 is SNHLY and CDR2 FYNNEI. The ends were cut back, 6 bases at V and 0 bases at J, with 15 bases in the middle. The CDR3: CASRAVPDSSYEQYF. CDR3 DNA: TGTGCCAGCAGAGCTGTCCCGGACAGCTCCTACGAGCAGTACTTC. Complete variable domain (other parts from reference TRBV2 and TRBJ2-7): EPEVTQTPSHQVTQMGQEVILRCVPISNHLYFYWYRQILGQKVEFLVSFYNNEISEKSEIFDDQFSVERPDGSNFTLKIRSTKLEDSAMYFCASRAVPDSSYEQYFGPGTRLTVT.

This clonotype was counted a few times. This chain uses TRBV27 with TRBJ2-7, with D hard to call. This CDR3 contains 13 residues. Germline V gene sequence: CDR1 MNHEY, CDR2 SMNVEV (reference sequence). Between the trimmed V and J ends, which lost 5 bases and 3 bases, there was a span of 11 bases. The CDR3: CASSPSRVYEQYF. The CDR3 DNA sequence: TGTGCCAGCAGTCCGTCCCGGGTCTACGAGCAGTACTTC.

The rearrangement joins TRBV6-1 to TRBJ2-1, with a weak D call TRBD1 (8 bases). This CDR3 region has 15 residues. From germline, CDR1 is MNHNS and CDR2 SASEGT. Trimming removed 7 bases from V and 3 bases from J, with 16 bases in between. CDR3 in DNA: TGTGCCAGCAAGAAACAGGGGGGGAACTACAATGAGCAGTTCTTC. It yields the protein CASKKQGGNYNEQFF.

This clonotype was seen more than once but under ten times. The chain carries TRBV6-1 and TRBJ2-2; 7 bases line up with TRBD2. The V and J ends lost 6 bases and 8 bases, in that order; junction bases with no gene match: 15. Looked up from germline, CDR1 is MNHNS and CDR2 is SASEGT. The CDR3 loop spans 16 amino acids. The DNA of the CDR3 is TGTGCCAGCAGACCACCCACCGGGACTAACTCGGGGGAGCTGTTTTTT. Translation gives CASRPPTGTNSGELFF.

V is TRBV5-4 and J is TRBJ1-3; maybe TRBD1 (5 bases). The CDR3 spans 16 residues. From germline, CDR1 is SGHNT and CDR2 YYREEE (reference sequence). Trimming took 0 bases from V and 0 from J, leaving 10 bases between them. Here the CDR3 reads CASSLVGTSSGNTIYF. The CDR3 nucleotides are TGTGCCAGCAGCTTGGTGGGGACTTCCTCTGGAAACACCATATATTTT.

To note about this clonotype: A much larger clone lies a single base off, so this may be a read error. This sequence joins TRBV28 and TRBJ2-7; TRBD1 agrees at 9 bases. Germline V gene data show CDR1 as MDHEN and CDR2 as SYDVKM. V shed 6 bases and J 3 bases; nucleotides not matched to a gene: 9. The CDR3 has 15 residues. DNA for the CDR3: TGTGCCAGCAGCGGTCTACGGACAGGGGACTACGAGCAGTACTTC. It encodes CASSGLRTGDYEQYF.

This clonotype was seen a few times. At one end the junction does not follow the germline gene, possibly because of a read error. The gene calls are TRBV5-1 and TRBJ2-3; 10 bases fit TRBD2. This CDR3 is 19 amino acids long. Germline V gene data show CDR1 as SGHRS and CDR2 as YFSETQ. The CDR3 region is CASSLVALAGVGSTDTQYF. CDR3 DNA: TGTGCCAGCAGCTTGGTTGCTCTAGCGGGAGTGGGGTCCACAGATACGCAGTATTTT.

In this sample, this clonotype turned up many times. The chain carries TRBV24-1 and TRBJ2-1; D is perhaps TRBD2 (7 bases). This CDR3 is built from 16 residues. Per the germline V gene, CDR1 is KGHDR and CDR2 is SFDVKD. Trimming left V 1 base short and J 3 bases short, with 12 bases between. CDR3 nucleotides: TGTGCCACCAGTGATTTAGGGGGGGGAGGCTACAATGAGCAGTTCTTC. Protein: CATSDLGGGGYNEQFF.

V and J are TRBV28 and TRBJ2-5, with a tentative D call TRBD1 (5 bases). This CDR3 is built from 14 residues. V gave up 3 bases and J gave up 5 bases, with 13 bases separating them. Germline CDR1 reads MDHEN; CDR2 reads SYDVKM. CDR3 in amino acids: CASSFQGGFETQYF. The CDR3 coding sequence is TGTGCCAGCAGTTTTCAGGGTGGGTTTGAGACCCAGTACTTC.